The 2 T cell receptor beta chains listed next were all sequenced from one sample in a study of graft-versus-host responses after intestinal transplantation. Sequencing was performed with immunoSEQ multiplex PCR; in TCRdb, only in-frame clones are kept and a portion is missing. The sample yields some 120,000 clones, 75% to 95% seen once. These receptors lack a known antigen. Sequencing was performed on unstimulated CD4+ T cells sorted from spleen or lymph node cells, taken before intestinal transplant. The receptors come from a human donor who received an intestinal transplant.

This chain joins TRBV6-1 and TRBJ1-2, with TRBD1 matching 8 bases. Losses at the gene ends were 7 bases for V and 7 bases for J; bases not matched to a gene: 11. This CDR3 spans 14 amino acids. CDR1 is MNHNS, CDR2 SASEGT, per germline. The CDR3 DNA reads TGTGCCAGCAACTACCCGGACAGGGCGGGTGGCTACACCTTC. Its translation: CASNYPDRAGGYTF.

V gene TRBV29-1 combines with J gene TRBJ2-4; unclear D gene. The V and J ends lost 2 bases and 0 bases respectively, with 5 bases between them. CDR1 is SQVTM and CDR2 is ANQGSEA in the germline V gene. The CDR3 runs to 13 residues. The CDR3 reads CSVEPLAKNIQYF. In DNA form, the CDR3 reads TGCAGCGTTGAACCCCTAGCCAAAAACATTCAGTACTTC. Together with reference TRBV29-1 and TRBJ2-4, the CDR3 gives the full variable domain: SAVISQKPSRDICQRGTSLTIQCQVDSQVTMMFWYRQQPGQSLTLIATANQGSEATYESGFVIDKFPISRPNLTFSTLTVSNMSPEDSSIYLCSVEPLAKNIQYFGAGTRLSVL.